This TCR beta chain was identified in a study of T cell changes during pregnancy in multiple sclerosis. Repertoires were generated with immunoSEQ multiplex PCR, while TCRdb's copy carries only in-frame clones and drops some. The data show 25,000 to 30,000 clones, over 75% seen once. The CDR3 totals 14 residues. Germline V gene lookup returns CDR1 SQVTM and CDR2 ANQGSEA. The V gene lost 4 bases and the J gene lost 0 bases, with 10 bases spanning the gap. The chain has TRBV29-1 and TRBJ2-1, with D hard to call. The sequence was collected from a female donor with multiple sclerosis, enrolled in a pregnancy study. The specimen comprised CD8+ T cells from peripheral blood mononuclear cells, sampled after pregnancy. CDR3 DNA: TGCAGCGTTGTTGGGCAAAGCTCCTACAATGAGCAGTTCTTC. Translating gives CSVVGQSSYNEQFF.